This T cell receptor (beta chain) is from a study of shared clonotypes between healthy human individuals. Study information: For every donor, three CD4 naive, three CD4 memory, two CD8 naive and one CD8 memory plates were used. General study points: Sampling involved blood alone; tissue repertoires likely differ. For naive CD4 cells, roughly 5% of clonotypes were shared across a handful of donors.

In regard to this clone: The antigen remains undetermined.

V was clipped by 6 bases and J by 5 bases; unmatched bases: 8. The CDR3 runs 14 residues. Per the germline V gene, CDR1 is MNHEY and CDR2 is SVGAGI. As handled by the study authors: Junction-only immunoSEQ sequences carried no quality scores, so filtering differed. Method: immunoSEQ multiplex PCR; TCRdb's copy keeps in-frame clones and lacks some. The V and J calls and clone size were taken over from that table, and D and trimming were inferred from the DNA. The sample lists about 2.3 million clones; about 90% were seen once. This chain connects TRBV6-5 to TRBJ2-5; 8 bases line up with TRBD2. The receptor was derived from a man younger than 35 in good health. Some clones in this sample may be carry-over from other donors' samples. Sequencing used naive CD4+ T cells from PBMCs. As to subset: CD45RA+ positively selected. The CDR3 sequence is CASSQAGVRETQYF. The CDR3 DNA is TGTGCCAGCAGCCAAGCGGGAGTACGGGAGACCCAGTACTTC.